A single sample gave rise to the 18 T cell receptor beta chains below, sequenced in a study of identical twins. Via MiXCR, TCRdb re-called the 5' RACE reads, giving one row per CDR3 protein. The data show approximately 890,000 distinct CDR3 sequences, approximately 13% seen once. These same data were also listed under a study on yellow fever vaccine responses in identical twins.

The sequenced material came from PBMCs. These receptors were collected from a woman between 18 and 29 years old in good health.

This clonotype was counted a few times. The J gene is TRBJ2-3, the V gene TRBV5-1; perhaps TRBD2 as D (5 bases). Germline V gene data show CDR1 as SGHRS and CDR2 as YFSETQ. CDR3 length: 14 residues. The germline V and J ends were trimmed by 4 bases and 4 bases, with 13 bases remaining between them. DNA for the CDR3: TGCGCCAGCAGCCCCCGGGATTACTCAGATACGCAGTATTTT. It yields the protein CASSPRDYSDTQYF.

This clonotype turned up a few times. This chain uses TRBV20-1 with TRBJ1-2, with D possibly being TRBD1 (5 bases). Germline lookup yields CDR1 DFQATT and CDR2 SNEGSKA (reference sequence). V shed 5 bases and J shed 4 bases, with 14 bases lying between them. This CDR3 is 13 amino acids long. CDR3 region: CSADTAGLYGYTF. For the CDR3, the DNA is TGCAGTGCTGATACAGCGGGGCTCTATGGCTACACCTTC.

This clonotype was counted a few times. The chain is built from TRBV12-5 and TRBJ1-1, with D perhaps matching TRBD1 (5 bases). Trimming stripped 2 bases from V and 6 bases from J, with 10 bases between. The CDR3 is 13 amino acids. Looked up from germline, CDR1 is LGHNT and CDR2 is FRNRAP. CDR3 residues: CASGLLLGAEAFF. The CDR3 DNA reads TGTGCTAGTGGTTTGCTCTTGGGGGCTGAAGCTTTCTTT. Full variable domain (rest looked up from reference TRBV12-5 and TRBJ1-1): DARVTQTPRHKVTEMGQEVTMRCQPILGHNTVFWYRQTMMQGLELLAYFRNRAPLDDSGMPKDRFSAEMPDATLATLKIQPSEPRDSAVYFCASGLLLGAEAFFGQGTRLTVV.

This clonotype occurred a few times. This chain connects TRBV12-3 or TRBV12-4 to TRBJ2-1; D perhaps matches TRBD2 (5 bases). The length of the CDR3 is 15 residues. V lost 6 bases to trimming and J lost 3 bases, with 15 bases between them. Here the CDR3 reads CASSQLVTDYNEQFF. The CDR3 DNA follows: TGTGCCAGCAGCCAACTAGTGACGGACTACAATGAGCAGTTCTTC.

The chain links TRBV15 to TRBJ2-7; 8 bases are shared with TRBD2. Germline V CDR1 and CDR2: LNHNV, YYDKDF (reference sequence). This CDR3 has 15 amino acids. V was clipped by 0 bases and J by 2 bases; unmatched bases: 3. CDR3 DNA sequence: TGTGCCACCAGCAGAGATAGCGGGGCAACCTACGAGCAGTACGTC. Translating gives CATSRDSGATYEQYV.

This clonotype was observed a few times. This chain connects TRBV11-1 to TRBJ2-5; 12 nucleotides agree with TRBD1. The V and J ends lost 5 bases and 5 bases, in that order; junction bases with no gene match: 18. There are 19 residues in the CDR3. Germline CDR1 is SGHAT and CDR2 is FQDESV (reference sequence). CDR3 residues: CASSIGTGGSMVLTETQYF. Written as DNA, the CDR3 is TGTGCCAGCAGCATAGGGACAGGGGGCTCAATGGTCCTTACGGAGACCCAGTACTTC. The variable domain in full, completed from reference TRBV11-1 and TRBJ2-5, reads EAEVAQSPRYKITEKSQAVAFWCDPISGHATLYWYRQILGQGPELLVQFQDESVVDDSQLPKDRFSAERLKGVDSTLKIQPAELGDSAMYLCASSIGTGGSMVLTETQYFGPGTRLLVL.

The V call is TRBV7-9, the J call TRBJ2-5; no firm D call. Looked up from germline, CDR1 is SEHNR and CDR2 is FQNEAQ (reference sequence). The CDR3 is 14 amino acids. The ends were cut back, 1 base at V and 5 bases at J, with 11 bases in the middle. The CDR3 region is CASSLVVSEETQYF. The CDR3 DNA is TGTGCCAGCAGCTTAGTGGTCAGCGAGGAGACCCAGTACTTC.

This rearrangement joins TRBV12-3 or TRBV12-4 to TRBJ2-1; 8 nucleotides match TRBD2. The CDR3 is 17 residues long. Germline trimming cut 6 bases from V and 5 bases from J; bases unmatched to any gene: 15. CDR3 nucleotides: TGTGCCAGCAGGGGAGTTAGCGGGACGGGTTGGAACAATGAGCAGTTCTTC. This codes for CASRGVSGTGWNNEQFF.

This clonotype showed up just a few times. CDR3 protein: CASSLGYYPVDTQYF. For the CDR3, the DNA is TGTGCCAGCAGCTTAGGGTACTACCCGGTTGATACGCAGTATTTT. The gene calls are TRBV7-8 and TRBJ2-3; D remains unclear. The CDR3 is made up of 15 amino acids. Looked up from germline, CDR1 is SGHVS and CDR2 is FQNEAQ. Trimming stripped 1 base from V and 6 bases from J, with 14 bases between.

The chain joins TRBV5-1 to TRBJ1-3; D gene ambiguous. V lost 0 bases, J lost 2 bases, and 9 bases lay in between. The germline CDR1 and CDR2 sequences are SGHRS and YFSETQ. This CDR3 is 15 amino acids long. CDR3 sequence (DNA): TGCGCCAGCAGCTTGGGGCCGGTGACTGGAAACACCATATATTTT. This sequence encodes CASSLGPVTGNTIYF.

This chain links TRBV4-1 with TRBJ2-1; D may be TRBD1 (6 bases). Germline values: CDR1 MGHRA, CDR2 YSYEKL. Between the trimmed V and J ends, which lost 3 bases and 2 bases, there was a span of 20 bases. The CDR3 has 18 residues. CDR3 in amino acids: CASSHRLTLGGAYNEQFF. The CDR3 DNA follows: TGCGCCAGCAGCCATCGTCTAACCTTAGGGGGAGCCTACAATGAGCAGTTCTTC.

This clonotype was detected a few times. The J gene is TRBJ1-5, the V gene TRBV5-1; D perhaps matches TRBD1 (5 bases). Trimming took off 4 bases at V and 7 bases at J, with 18 bases between the two ends. This CDR3 is built from 15 residues. Germline CDR1 is SGHRS and CDR2 is YFSETQ. CDR3 amino acids: CASSPYPGREQPQHF. The CDR3, as DNA: TGCGCCAGCAGCCCCTACCCCGGCAGGGAGCAGCCCCAGCATTTT.

A word on this clonotype: It is likely a read error, because the conserved phenylalanine at the end of the CDR3 is missing. V and J are TRBV12-3 or TRBV12-4 and TRBJ2-1; TRBD1 matches 8 bases. J was trimmed by 1 base and V by 3 bases; bases with no gene match: 14. The CDR3 is 19 residues long. The CDR3 DNA sequence: TGTGCCAGCAGTTTCGGACAGGGCTTAGTCGGACATTCCTACAATGAGCAGTTCTAC. It yields the protein CASSFGQGLVGHSYNEQFY.

The V call is TRBV20-1, the J call TRBJ2-7; 11 nucleotides match TRBD2. The V and J ends lost 4 bases and 7 bases, in that order; junction bases with no gene match: 15. The CDR3 contains 16 residues. From germline, CDR1 is DFQATT and CDR2 SNEGSKA (reference sequence). CDR3 in DNA: TGCAGTGCTATCCCTCCCCAACTAGCGGGGGAAGGGGAGCAGTACTTC. Its protein product is CSAIPPQLAGEGEQYF.

This clonotype was seen repeatedly, ten times or more. The chain carries TRBV29-1 and TRBJ2-1, with D perhaps matching TRBD2 (6 bases). CDR3 length: 16 residues. Germline CDR1 is SQVTM and CDR2 is ANQGSEA. V shed 3 bases and J shed 1 base, with 16 bases lying between them. The CDR3 is CSVDFFGGISYNEQFF. CDR3 in DNA: TGCAGCGTTGATTTCTTCGGGGGTATTTCCTACAATGAGCAGTTCTTC.

This chain uses TRBV10-3 with TRBJ2-2; D may be TRBD1 (6 bases). Deletions cut 0 bases from V and 6 bases from J, with 14 bases between. There are 16 residues in the CDR3. The germline CDR1 and CDR2 sequences are ENHRY and SYGVKD. CDR3 DNA sequence: TGTGCCATCAGTGAGTCATTGGGGGCGCTCGCCGGGGAGCTGTTTTTT. Translation: CAISESLGALAGELFF.

The chain recombines TRBV9 with TRBJ2-1, with TRBD2 identical over 8 bases. J lost 4 bases, V lost 0 bases, and 3 bases had no gene match. There are 15 residues in the CDR3. CDR1 and CDR2 (germline): SGDLS, YYNGEE. DNA for the CDR3: TGTGCCAGCAGCGTAGCGGGGGGGGGTTACAATGAGCAGTTCTTC. Residues: CASSVAGGGYNEQFF.

The chain has TRBV7-6 and TRBJ2-1, with D perhaps being TRBD1 or TRBD2 (5 bases each). Trimming pared 1 base from V and 6 bases from J, leaving 16 bases between. This CDR3 spans 16 amino acids. Germline CDR1 reads SGHVS; CDR2 reads FNYEAQ. The CDR3, as DNA: TGTGCCAGCAGCTTAGGTTGGGGGATTTTCGGCAATGAGCAGTTCTTC. It specifies CASSLGWGIFGNEQFF.